This TCR beta chain emerged from a study of multiple sclerosis patients with progressive multifocal leukoencephalopathy. Study information: Multiple sclerosis patients on natalizumab who never developed PML served as longitudinally sampled controls.

The trim removed 2 bases at V and 5 bases at J, leaving 5 bases unmatched. Germline V gives CDR1 SGHDN, CDR2 FVKESK. This CDR3 has 14 amino acids. Every PCR reaction included synthetic inline CDR3 controls for all V-J pairings. Here immunoSEQ multiplex PCR was the method, and the copy in TCRdb shows in-frame clones only, minus some. The profile shows fewer than 35,000 clones, about 88% of them singletons. Time point noted: before natalizumab initiation. The T0 samples predate the first natalizumab infusion. As to this clone: Antigen: not known.

Study findings and constraints: Lower normalized Shannon entropy suggested reduced TRB diversity in most PML patients.

The sequencing input was PBMCs. This chain uses TRBV14 with TRBJ1-1; 7 bases line up with TRBD1. The TCR originated in a human donor with multiple sclerosis. The CDR3 reads CASSQRTGETEAFF. The CDR3 DNA is TGTGCCAGCAGCCAAAGAACAGGGGAAACTGAAGCTTTCTTT.